This T cell receptor beta chain was profiled in a study of cytomegalovirus exposure and HLA in healthy donors. Vbeta (60) and Jbeta (13) primers were used in the PCR. Profiling relied on immunoSEQ multiplex PCR, and the TCRdb table lists in-frame clones only, not all of them. The data show under 150,000 clones, 70% to 85% seen once. The length of the CDR3 is 16 residues. Germline CDR1 SQVTM, CDR2 ANQGSEA. The ends lost 5 bases at V and 0 bases at J; junction bases unmatched: 10. The receptor's source is a boy between 2 and 10 years old in good health and CMV-seronegative. The chain has TRBV29-1 and TRBJ2-1, with 7 bases matching TRBD1. Sequencing used PBMCs. This CDR3 reads CSVQGVSVSSYNEQFF. In DNA, the CDR3 is TGCAGCGTTCAGGGGGTTAGCGTTAGCTCCTACAATGAGCAGTTCTTC.